The following is a TCR beta chain sequence with its context. In the original workflow: Estimated nucleated cell counts came from reference gene primer amplification. The protocol was immunoSEQ multiplex PCR, while the TCRdb copy is restricted to in-frame clones and leaves out a portion. V and J calls and clone size follow that table, whereas D and trimming were derived from the DNA. Among tens of thousands of clones listed, 88% were seen once. CDR3 length equals 15 residues. Germline CDR1 is LNHDA and CDR2 is SQIVND (reference sequence). After removal of 5 bases from V and 5 bases from J, the junction contained 7 bases not matched to a gene. These data come from a study of blood T cell repertoires in COVID-19. Overall study context: Donors in the United States, Italy and Spain gave samples during acute or convalescent COVID-19.

This sequence originates from a human donor in a cohort sampled during active COVID-19. Sequenced: peripheral blood. The chain carries TRBV19 and TRBJ1-5, with 9 bases matching TRBD1. The CDR3, as DNA: TGTGCCAGTAGTCCGGGACAGGGTATCTATCAGCCCCAGCATTTT. It encodes CASSPGQGIYQPQHF.